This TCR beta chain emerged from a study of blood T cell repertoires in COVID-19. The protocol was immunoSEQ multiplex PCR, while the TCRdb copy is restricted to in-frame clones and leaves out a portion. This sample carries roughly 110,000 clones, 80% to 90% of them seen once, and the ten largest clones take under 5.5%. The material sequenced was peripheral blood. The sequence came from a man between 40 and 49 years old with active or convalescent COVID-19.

The CDR3 DNA is TGCGCCAGCAGCCAATCCCCCCCTAATAGCGCGAGCTCCTACAATGAGCAGTTCTTC. This sequence encodes CASSQSPPNSASSYNEQFF. The chain uses TRBV4-3 and TRBJ2-1; TRBD2 might be the D (5 bases). The germline gives CDR1 LGHNA, CDR2 YSLEER. Trimming left V 2 bases short and J 0 bases short, with 20 bases between. CDR3 length: 19 residues.